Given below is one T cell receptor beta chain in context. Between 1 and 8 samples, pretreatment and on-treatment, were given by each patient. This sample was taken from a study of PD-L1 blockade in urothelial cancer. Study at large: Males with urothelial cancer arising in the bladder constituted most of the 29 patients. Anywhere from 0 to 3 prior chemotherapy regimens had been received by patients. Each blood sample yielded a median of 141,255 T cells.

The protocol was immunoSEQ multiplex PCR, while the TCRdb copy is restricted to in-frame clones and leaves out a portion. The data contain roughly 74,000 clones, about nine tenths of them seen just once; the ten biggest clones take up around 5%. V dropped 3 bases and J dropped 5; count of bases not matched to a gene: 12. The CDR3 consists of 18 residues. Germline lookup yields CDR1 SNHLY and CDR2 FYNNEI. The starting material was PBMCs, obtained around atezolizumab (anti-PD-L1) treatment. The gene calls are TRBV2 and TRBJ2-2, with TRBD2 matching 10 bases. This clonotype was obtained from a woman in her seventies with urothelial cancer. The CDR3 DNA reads TGTGCCAGCAGTGATCTCGGACTAGCGGACTTCATTACCGGGGAGCTGTTTTTT. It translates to CASSDLGLADFITGELFF.